A selection of T cell receptor beta chains follows, all from one sample in a study of CD8 T cells in ankylosing spondylitis. TCRdb re-called the 5' RACE reads through MiXCR, storing one row per CDR3 protein. Among roughly 440,000 distinct CDR3 sequences listed, 15% to 20% were seen once. Material for sequencing was blood, either unsorted or a sorted T cell fraction (not recorded which). The receptors were gathered from a male donor with ankylosing spondylitis. Both conserved end residues are part of each CDR3. The D gene is left open where the match is weak. Clone sizes are given selectively: once, few, many, or a class where the clone is expanded.

TRBJ1-5	few	TRBV6-1	NA	CASSEKHNQPQHF	TGTGCCAGCAGTGAAAAACATAATCAGCCCCAGCATTTT
TRBJ2-3	NA	TRBV20-1	TRBD2	CSVASGTSTDTQYF	TGCAGTGTGGCTAGCGGGACTAGCACAGATACGCAGTATTTT
TRBJ1-6	few	TRBV2	TRBD1	CASMDREYYNSPLHF	TGTGCCAGCATGGACAGGGAGTACTATAATTCACCCCTCCACTTT
TRBJ2-7	NA	TRBV20-1	TRBD2	CSARSPSGSHEQYF	TGCAGTGCTAGATCGCCTAGCGGGAGTCACGAGCAGTACTTC
TRBJ2-3	once	TRBV6-1	NA	CASSEVPPLSSVGRDTQYF	TGTGCCAGCAGTGAAGTCCCCCCTCTGTCTAGCGTCGGAAGAGATACGCAGTATTTT
TRBJ2-7	NA	TRBV28	NA	CASSSPPNEQYF	TGTGCCAGCAGTTCCCCACCGAACGAGCAGTACTTC
TRBJ1-2	few	TRBV10-3	TRBD1	CAISELGDRDLGGYTF	TGTGCCATCAGTGAGCTCGGGGACAGGGATTTGGGCGGCTACACCTTC
TRBJ2-7	many	TRBV27	NA	CASSPTTDSYEQYF	TGTGCCAGCAGTCCGACGACCGACTCCTACGAGCAGTACTTC
TRBJ1-2	NA	TRBV7-2	NA	CASSLVPQGSGYTF	TGTGCCAGCAGCTTAGTTCCCCAGGGGTCTGGCTACACCTTC
TRBJ1-4	few	TRBV20-1	TRBD1	CSALGDRVEKLFF	TGCAGTGCTTTGGGGGACAGGGTTGAAAAACTGTTTTTT
TRBJ2-5	NA	TRBV6-2/TRBV6-3	TRBD2	CASSYSPTAGRETQYF	TGTGCCAGCAGTTACTCCCCCACAGCGGGGAGAGAGACCCAGTACTTC
TRBJ1-1	NA	TRBV6-1	NA	CASSRSENTEAFF	TGTGCCAGCAGTAGGTCAGAGAACACTGAAGCTTTCTTT
TRBJ2-1	NA	TRBV6-2/TRBV6-3	TRBD2	CASSYPPPPEERGIVNEQFF	TGTGCCAGCAGTTACCCACCCCCCCCCGAGGAGCGGGGGATTGTGAATGAGCAGTTCTTC
TRBJ2-7	NA	TRBV3-1	NA	CASSLRGLSSYEQYF	TGTGCCAGCAGCCTCCGTGGGCTGTCCTCCTACGAGCAGTACTTC
TRBJ2-7	NA	TRBV13	NA	CASSIRDYEQYF	TGTGCCAGCAGCATCCGGGACTACGAGCAGTACTTC
TRBJ2-5	NA	TRBV20-1	TRBD2	CSASVAGMETQYF	TGCAGTGCTAGTGTAGCGGGGATGGAGACCCAGTACTTC
TRBJ2-7	many	TRBV12-3/TRBV12-4	TRBD1	CASSLLAGGEQYF	TGTGCCAGCAGTTTATTGGCAGGGGGCGAGCAGTACTTC
TRBJ1-2	NA	TRBV30	NA	CAWSLQGVGFDGYTF	TGTGCCTGGAGTCTACAGGGTGTAGGCTTTGATGGCTACACCTTC
TRBJ2-2	few	TRBV7-9	TRBD2	CASSSRAGGSNTGELFF	TGTGCCAGCAGCTCCCGTGCGGGGGGGTCGAACACCGGGGAGCTGTTTTTT
TRBJ2-7	few	TRBV5-6	NA	CASSSRGSYEQYF	TGTGCCAGCAGTTCACGGGGATCCTACGAGCAGTACTTC
TRBJ2-2	NA	TRBV6-1	NA	CASKGPRDSGELFF	TGTGCCAGCAAAGGCCCGCGGGACAGCGGGGAGCTGTTTTTT
TRBJ2-5	NA	TRBV7-2	TRBD2	CASSLRLAAKQETQYF	TGTGCCAGCAGCTTGAGACTAGCGGCAAAACAAGAGACCCAGTACTTC
TRBJ1-1	many	TRBV5-1	NA	CASSLADRTNTEAFF	TGCGCCAGCAGCTTGGCCGACAGGACAAACACTGAAGCTTTCTTT
TRBJ2-5	NA	TRBV10-3	TRBD2	CAISDSAGEETQYF	TGTGCCATCAGTGACTCAGCGGGGGAAGAGACCCAGTACTTC
TRBJ2-1	many	TRBV3-1	NA	CASSQVPNEQFF	TGTGCCAGCAGCCAAGTCCCCAATGAGCAGTTCTTC
TRBJ1-5	few	TRBV5-6	NA	CASSFTPTQPQHF	TGTGCCAGCAGCTTTACCCCCACGCAGCCCCAGCATTTT
TRBJ2-7	NA	TRBV2	TRBD2	CASAGTTQNYEQYF	TGTGCCAGCGCAGGGACTACTCAAAACTACGAGCAGTACTTC
TRBJ1-4	NA	TRBV29-1	TRBD1	CSVEDGTANEKLFF	TGCAGCGTTGAAGATGGGACAGCAAATGAAAAACTGTTTTTT
TRBJ1-2	NA	TRBV20-1	TRBD1	CSARGQGASKGYTF	TGCAGTGCTAGAGGGCAGGGGGCGTCGAAAGGCTACACCTTC
TRBJ2-7	many	TRBV13	NA	CASSLGQRVLFLEYF	TGTGCCAGCAGCTTAGGACAGCGTGTGTTGTTTTTGGAGTACTTC
TRBJ2-3	NA	TRBV2	NA	CASSVETDTQYF	TGTGCCAGCAGTGTAGAGACAGATACGCAGTATTTT
TRBJ1-2	NA	TRBV12-3/TRBV12-4	NA	CASSLMGNYGYTF	TGTGCCAGCAGTTTAATGGGAAACTATGGCTACACCTTC
TRBJ2-1	NA	TRBV20-1	NA	CSAGFDGFFF	TGCAGTGCTGGCTTCGATGGGTTCTTCTTC
TRBJ2-7	few	TRBV12-3/TRBV12-4	TRBD1	CASSSGQGYYEQYF	TGTGCCAGCAGTTCCGGACAGGGGTACTACGAGCAGTACTTC
TRBJ2-3	NA	TRBV7-3	NA	CASSLTRLTSTDTQYF	TGTGCCAGCAGCTTAACGCGGCTAACTAGCACAGATACGCAGTATTTT
TRBJ2-1	few	TRBV20-1	TRBD1	CSAITRQGLNEQFF	TGCAGTGCCATAACAAGACAGGGCCTAAATGAGCAGTTCTTC
TRBJ2-1	few	TRBV11-2	TRBD1	CASSLDARGRGEQFF	TGTGCCAGCAGCTTAGATGCCAGGGGGCGGGGTGAGCAGTTCTTC
TRBJ1-6	NA	TRBV14	NA	CASSRDKINSPLHF	TGTGCCAGCAGCCGAGACAAAATAAATTCACCCCTCCACTTT
TRBJ1-6	few	TRBV7-2	NA	CASSLSGRNNSPLHF	TGTGCCAGCAGCTTAAGCGGACGGAATAATTCACCCCTCCACTTT
TRBJ2-7	few	TRBV28	NA	CASRRDSEQYF	TGTGCCAGCAGAAGAGACTCCGAGCAGTACTTC
TRBJ2-5	few	TRBV18	NA	CASSPSRTEETQYF	TGTGCCAGCTCACCCTCGAGGACTGAAGAGACCCAGTACTTC